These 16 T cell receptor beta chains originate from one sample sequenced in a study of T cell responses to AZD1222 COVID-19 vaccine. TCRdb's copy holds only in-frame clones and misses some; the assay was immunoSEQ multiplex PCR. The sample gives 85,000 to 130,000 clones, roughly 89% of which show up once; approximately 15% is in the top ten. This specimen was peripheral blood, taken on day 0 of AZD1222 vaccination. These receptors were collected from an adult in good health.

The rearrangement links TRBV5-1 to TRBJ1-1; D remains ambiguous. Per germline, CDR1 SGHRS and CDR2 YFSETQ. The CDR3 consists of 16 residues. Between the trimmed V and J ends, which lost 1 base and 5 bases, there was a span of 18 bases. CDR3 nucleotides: TGCGCCAGCAGCTTGTTCATCCGGGGAGCGATTACTGAAGCTTTCTTT. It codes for CASSLFIRGAITEAFF.

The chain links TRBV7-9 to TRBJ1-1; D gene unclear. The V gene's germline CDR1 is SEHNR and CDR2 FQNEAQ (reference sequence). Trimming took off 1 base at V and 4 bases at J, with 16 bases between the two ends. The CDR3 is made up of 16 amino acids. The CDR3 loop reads CASSLGLRRGLTEAFF. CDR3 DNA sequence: TGTGCCAGCAGCTTAGGACTCCGAAGAGGACTCACTGAAGCTTTCTTT.

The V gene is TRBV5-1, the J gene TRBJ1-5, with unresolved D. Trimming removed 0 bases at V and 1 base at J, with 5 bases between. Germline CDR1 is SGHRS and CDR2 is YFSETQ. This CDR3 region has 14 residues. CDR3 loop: CASSLAGSNQPQHF. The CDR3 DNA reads TGCGCCAGCAGCTTGGCCGGGAGCAATCAGCCCCAGCATTTT.

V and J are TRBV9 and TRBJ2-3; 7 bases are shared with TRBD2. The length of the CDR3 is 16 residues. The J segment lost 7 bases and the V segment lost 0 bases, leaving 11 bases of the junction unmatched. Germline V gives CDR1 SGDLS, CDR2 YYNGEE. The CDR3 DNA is TGTGCCAGCAGCGTAGAAGGTAGCGGGTTTGGTTATACGCAGTATTTT. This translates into CASSVEGSGFGYTQYF.

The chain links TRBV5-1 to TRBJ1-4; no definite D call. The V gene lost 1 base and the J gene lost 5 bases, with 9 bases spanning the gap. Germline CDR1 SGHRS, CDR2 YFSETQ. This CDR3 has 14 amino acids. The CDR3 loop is CASSLLAGNEKLFF. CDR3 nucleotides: TGCGCCAGCAGCTTGTTAGCAGGAAATGAAAAACTGTTTTTT.

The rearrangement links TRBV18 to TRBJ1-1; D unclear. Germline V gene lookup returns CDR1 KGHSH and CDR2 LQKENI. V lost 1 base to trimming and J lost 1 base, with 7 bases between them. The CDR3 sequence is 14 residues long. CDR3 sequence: CASSPRIGNTEAFF. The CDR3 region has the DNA TGTGCCAGCTCACCACGGATAGGGAACACTGAAGCTTTCTTT.

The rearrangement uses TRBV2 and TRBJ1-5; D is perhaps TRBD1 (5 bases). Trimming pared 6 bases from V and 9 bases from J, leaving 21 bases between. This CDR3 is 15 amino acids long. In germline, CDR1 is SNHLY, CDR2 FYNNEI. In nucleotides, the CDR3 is TGTGCCAGCAGCGGGGGACCGATGGAGCTGTCGCCCCAGCATTTT. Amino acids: CASSGGPMELSPQHF.

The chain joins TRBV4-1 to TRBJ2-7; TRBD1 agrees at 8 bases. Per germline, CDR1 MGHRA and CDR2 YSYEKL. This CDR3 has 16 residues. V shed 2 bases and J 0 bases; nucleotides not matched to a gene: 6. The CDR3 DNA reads TGCGCCAGCAGCCAACTAGGGCAGGGGGCCTCCTACGAGCAGTACTTC. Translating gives CASSQLGQGASYEQYF.

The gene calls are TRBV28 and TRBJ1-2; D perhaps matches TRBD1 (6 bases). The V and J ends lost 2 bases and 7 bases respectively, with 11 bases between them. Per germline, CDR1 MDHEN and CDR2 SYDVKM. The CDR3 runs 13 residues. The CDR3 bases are TGTGCCAGCAGTTTAGGCACAGGGAGTGGCTACACCTTC. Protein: CASSLGTGSGYTF.

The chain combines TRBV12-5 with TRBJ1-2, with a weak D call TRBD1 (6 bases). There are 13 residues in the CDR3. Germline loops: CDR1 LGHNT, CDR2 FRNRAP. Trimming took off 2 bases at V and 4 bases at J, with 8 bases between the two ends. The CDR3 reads CASGLSRGYGYTF. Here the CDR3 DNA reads TGTGCTAGTGGTTTGAGCAGGGGCTATGGCTACACCTTC.

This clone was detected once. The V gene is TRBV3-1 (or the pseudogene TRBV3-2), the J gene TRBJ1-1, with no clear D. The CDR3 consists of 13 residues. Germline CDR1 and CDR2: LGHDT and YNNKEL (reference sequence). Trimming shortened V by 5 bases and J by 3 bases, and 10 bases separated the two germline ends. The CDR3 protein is CASSARADTEAFF. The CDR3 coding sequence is TGTGCCAGCAGCGCCCGGGCCGACACTGAAGCTTTCTTT.

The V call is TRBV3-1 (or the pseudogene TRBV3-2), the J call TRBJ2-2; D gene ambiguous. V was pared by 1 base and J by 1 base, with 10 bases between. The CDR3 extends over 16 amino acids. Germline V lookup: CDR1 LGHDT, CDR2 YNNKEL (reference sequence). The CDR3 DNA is TGTGCCAGCAGCCAAGTAGCTCCCGGGAACACCGGGGAGCTGTTTTTT. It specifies CASSQVAPGNTGELFF.

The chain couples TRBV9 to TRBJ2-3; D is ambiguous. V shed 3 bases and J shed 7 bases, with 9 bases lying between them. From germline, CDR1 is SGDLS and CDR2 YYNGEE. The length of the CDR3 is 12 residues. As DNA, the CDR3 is TGTGCCAGCAGCGGACCTAGGAATACGCAGTATTTT. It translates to CASSGPRNTQYF.

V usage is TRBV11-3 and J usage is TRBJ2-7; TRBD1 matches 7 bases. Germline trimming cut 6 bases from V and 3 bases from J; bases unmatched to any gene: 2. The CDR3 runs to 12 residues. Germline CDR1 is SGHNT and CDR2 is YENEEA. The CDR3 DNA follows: TGTGCCAGCAGGACAGGGAGCTACGAGCAGTACTTC. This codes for CASRTGSYEQYF.

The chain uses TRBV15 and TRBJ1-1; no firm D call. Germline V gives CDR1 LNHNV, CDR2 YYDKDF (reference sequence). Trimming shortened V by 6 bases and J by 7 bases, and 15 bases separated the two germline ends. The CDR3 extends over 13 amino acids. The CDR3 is CATRAVYPVEAFF. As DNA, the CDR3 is TGTGCCACCAGAGCTGTCTACCCCGTTGAAGCTTTCTTT.

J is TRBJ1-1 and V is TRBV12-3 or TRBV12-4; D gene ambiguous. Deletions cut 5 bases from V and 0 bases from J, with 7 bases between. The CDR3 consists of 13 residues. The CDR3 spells CASSVQLNTEAFF. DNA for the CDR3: TGTGCCAGCAGTGTACAGCTGAACACTGAAGCTTTCTTT.